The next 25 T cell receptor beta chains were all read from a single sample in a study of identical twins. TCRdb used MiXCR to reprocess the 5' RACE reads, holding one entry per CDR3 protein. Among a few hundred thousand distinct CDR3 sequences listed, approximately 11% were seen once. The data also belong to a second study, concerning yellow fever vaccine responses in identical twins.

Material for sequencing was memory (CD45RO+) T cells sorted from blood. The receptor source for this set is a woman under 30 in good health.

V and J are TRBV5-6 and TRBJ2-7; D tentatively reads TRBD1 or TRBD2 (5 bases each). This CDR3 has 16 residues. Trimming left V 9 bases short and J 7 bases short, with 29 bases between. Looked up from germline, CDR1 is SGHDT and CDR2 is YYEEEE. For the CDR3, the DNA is TGTGCCACTGAGAGAAGGAGACAGTTTAAGACGGGGGAGCAGTACTTC. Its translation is CATERRRQFKTGEQYF.

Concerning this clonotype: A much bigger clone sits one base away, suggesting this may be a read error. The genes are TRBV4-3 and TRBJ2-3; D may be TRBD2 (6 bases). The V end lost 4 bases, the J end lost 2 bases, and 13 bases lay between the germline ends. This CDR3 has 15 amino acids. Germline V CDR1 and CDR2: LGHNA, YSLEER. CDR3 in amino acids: CASSLTGDYTDTQYF. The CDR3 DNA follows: TGCGCCAGCAGCCTAACGGGAGACTACACAGATACGCAGTATTTT.

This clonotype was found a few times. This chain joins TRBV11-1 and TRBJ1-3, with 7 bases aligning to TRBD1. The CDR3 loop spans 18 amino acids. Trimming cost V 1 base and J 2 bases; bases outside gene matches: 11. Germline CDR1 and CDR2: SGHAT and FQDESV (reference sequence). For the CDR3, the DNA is TGTGCCAGCAGCTTAGGAGGGGGCTCACCCTGGGCTGGAAACACCATATATTTT. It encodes CASSLGGGSPWAGNTIYF.

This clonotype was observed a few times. The CDR3 loop is CASSPTGPKNYGYTF. CDR3 coding DNA: TGCGCCAGCAGCCCCACGGGTCCGAAAAACTATGGCTACACCTTC. The chain is built from TRBV5-1 and TRBJ1-2; D ambiguous. V lost 4 bases, J lost 2 bases, and 15 bases lay in between. Germline V gene data show CDR1 as SGHRS and CDR2 as YFSETQ. This CDR3 has 15 amino acids.

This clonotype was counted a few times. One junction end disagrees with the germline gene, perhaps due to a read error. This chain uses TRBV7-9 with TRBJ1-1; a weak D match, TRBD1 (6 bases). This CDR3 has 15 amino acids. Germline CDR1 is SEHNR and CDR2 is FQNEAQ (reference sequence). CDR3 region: CASSYVQGKSTEAFF. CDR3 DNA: TGTGCCAGCAGCTACGTCCAGGGGAAAAGCACTGAAGCCTTCTTT. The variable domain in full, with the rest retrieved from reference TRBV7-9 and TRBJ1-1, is DTGVSQNPRHKITKRGQNVTFRCDPISEHNRLYWYRQTLGQGPEFLTYFQNEAQLEKSRLLSDRFSAERPKGSFSTLEIQRTEQGDSAMYLCASSYVQGKSTEAFFGQGTRLTVV.

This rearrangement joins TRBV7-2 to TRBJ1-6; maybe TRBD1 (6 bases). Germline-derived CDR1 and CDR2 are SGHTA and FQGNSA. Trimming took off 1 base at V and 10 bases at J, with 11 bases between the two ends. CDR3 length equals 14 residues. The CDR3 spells CASSLDTGQSPLHF. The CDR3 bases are TGTGCCAGCAGCTTAGACACAGGGCAATCACCCCTCCACTTT.

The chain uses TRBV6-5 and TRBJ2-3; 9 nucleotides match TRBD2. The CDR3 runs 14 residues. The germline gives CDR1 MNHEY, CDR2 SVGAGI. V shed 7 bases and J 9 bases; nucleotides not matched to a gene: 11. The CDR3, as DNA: TGTGCCAGCAAGAAGCGGGAGGCCCGGGGGACGCAGTATTTT. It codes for CASKKREARGTQYF.

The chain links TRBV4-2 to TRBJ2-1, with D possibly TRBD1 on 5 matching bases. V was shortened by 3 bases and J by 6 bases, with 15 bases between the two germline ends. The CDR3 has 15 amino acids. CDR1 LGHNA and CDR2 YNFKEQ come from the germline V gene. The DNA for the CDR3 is TGTGCCAGCAGCCAGGTCATGCAGGGTTTCAATGAGCAGTTCTTC. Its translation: CASSQVMQGFNEQFF.

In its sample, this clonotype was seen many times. DNA for the CDR3: TGCAGTGCTAGGGAGGACGGAGATTTCTCCTATAATTCACCCCTCCACTTT. Its protein product is CSAREDGDFSYNSPLHF. The V call is TRBV20-1, the J call TRBJ1-6; no definite D call. From germline, CDR1 is DFQATT and CDR2 SNEGSKA (reference sequence). V dropped 3 bases and J dropped 0 bases, with 15 bases sitting between them. This CDR3 is 17 amino acids long.

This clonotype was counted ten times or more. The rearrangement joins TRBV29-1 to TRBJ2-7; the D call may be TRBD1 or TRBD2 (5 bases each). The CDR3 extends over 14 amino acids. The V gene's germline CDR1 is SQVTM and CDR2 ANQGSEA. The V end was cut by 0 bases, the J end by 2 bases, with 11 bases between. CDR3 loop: CSVEELGTTYEQYF. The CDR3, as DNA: TGCAGCGTTGAAGAACTAGGGACCACCTACGAGCAGTACTTC.

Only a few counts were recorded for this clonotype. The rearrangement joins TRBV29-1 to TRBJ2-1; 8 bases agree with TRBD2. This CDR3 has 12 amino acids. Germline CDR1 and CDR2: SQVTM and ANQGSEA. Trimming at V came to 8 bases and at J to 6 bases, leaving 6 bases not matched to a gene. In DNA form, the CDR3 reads TGCAGCCTTCGGGGGGGGAGCAATGAGCAGTTCTTC. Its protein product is CSLRGGSNEQFF.

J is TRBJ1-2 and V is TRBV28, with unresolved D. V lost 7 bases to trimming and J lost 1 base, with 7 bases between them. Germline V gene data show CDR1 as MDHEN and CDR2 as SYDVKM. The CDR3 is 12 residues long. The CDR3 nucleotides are TGTGCCAGCAATACATATAACTATGGCTACACCTTC. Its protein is CASNTYNYGYTF.

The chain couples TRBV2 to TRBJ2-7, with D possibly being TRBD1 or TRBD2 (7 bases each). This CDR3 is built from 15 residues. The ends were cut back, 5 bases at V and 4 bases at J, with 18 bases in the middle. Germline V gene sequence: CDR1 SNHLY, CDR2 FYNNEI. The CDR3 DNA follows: TGTGCCAGCAGTCAACAGGGGACTAATTCTTACGAGCAGTACTTC. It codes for CASSQQGTNSYEQYF.

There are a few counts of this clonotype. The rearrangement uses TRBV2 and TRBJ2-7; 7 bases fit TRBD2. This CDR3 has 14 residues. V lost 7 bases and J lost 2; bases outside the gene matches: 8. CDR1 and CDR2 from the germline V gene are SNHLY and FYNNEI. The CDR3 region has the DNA TGTGCCAGCACCCTCTTCACTAGCGCCTACGAGCAGTACTTC. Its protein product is CASTLFTSAYEQYF.

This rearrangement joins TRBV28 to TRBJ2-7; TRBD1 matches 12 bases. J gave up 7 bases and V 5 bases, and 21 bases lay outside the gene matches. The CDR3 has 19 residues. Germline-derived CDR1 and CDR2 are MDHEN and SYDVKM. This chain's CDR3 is CASSPSVGTGGGRGVEQYF. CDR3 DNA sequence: TGTGCCAGCAGTCCCTCCGTTGGGACAGGGGGCGGGAGGGGAGTGGAGCAGTACTTC.

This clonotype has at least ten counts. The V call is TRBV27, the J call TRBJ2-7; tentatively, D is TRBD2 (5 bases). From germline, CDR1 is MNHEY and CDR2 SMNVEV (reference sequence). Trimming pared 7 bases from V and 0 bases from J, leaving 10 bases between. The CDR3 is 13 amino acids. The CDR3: CASKAGSSYEQYF. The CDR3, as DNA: TGTGCCAGCAAGGCGGGTAGCTCCTACGAGCAGTACTTC.

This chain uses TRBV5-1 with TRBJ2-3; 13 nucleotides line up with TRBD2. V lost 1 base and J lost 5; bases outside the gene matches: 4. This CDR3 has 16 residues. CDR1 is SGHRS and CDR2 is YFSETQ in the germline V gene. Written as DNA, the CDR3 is TGCGCCAGCAGCTTGTCCGGGACTAGCGGGAAAGATACGCAGTATTTT. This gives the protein CASSLSGTSGKDTQYF.

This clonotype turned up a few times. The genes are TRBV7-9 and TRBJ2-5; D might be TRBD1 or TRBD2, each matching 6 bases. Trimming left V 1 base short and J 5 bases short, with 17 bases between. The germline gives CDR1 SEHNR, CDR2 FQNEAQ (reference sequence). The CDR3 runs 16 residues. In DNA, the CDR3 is TGTGCCAGCAGCTTAGAGGGGGGTCATACCTGGGAGACCCAGTACTTC. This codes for CASSLEGGHTWETQYF.

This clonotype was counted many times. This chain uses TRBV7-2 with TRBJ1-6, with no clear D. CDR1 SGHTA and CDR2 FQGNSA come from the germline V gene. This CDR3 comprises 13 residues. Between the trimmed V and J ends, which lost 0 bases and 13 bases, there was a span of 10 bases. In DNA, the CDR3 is TGTGCCAGCAGCTTAGCGTCGAACGGCCCCCTCCACTTT. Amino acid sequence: CASSLASNGPLHF.

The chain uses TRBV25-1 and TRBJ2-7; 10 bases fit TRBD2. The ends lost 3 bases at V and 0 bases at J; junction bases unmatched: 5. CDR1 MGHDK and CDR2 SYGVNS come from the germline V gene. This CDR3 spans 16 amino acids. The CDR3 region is CASSDLSGGFSYEQYF. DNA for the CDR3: TGTGCCAGCAGTGACCTTAGCGGGGGGTTCTCCTACGAGCAGTACTTC.

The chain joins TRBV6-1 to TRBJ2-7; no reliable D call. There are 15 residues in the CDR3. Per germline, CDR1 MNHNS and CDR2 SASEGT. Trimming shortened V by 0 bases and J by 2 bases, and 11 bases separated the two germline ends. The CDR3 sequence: CASSEAPGTPYEQYF. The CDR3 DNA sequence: TGTGCCAGCAGTGAAGCCCCAGGAACCCCCTACGAGCAGTACTTC.

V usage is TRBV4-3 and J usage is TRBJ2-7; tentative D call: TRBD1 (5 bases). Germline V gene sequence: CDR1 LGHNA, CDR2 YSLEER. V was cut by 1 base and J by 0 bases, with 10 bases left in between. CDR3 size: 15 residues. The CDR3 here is CASSQAYRNSYEQYF. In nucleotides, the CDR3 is TGCGCCAGCAGCCAAGCCTACAGGAACTCCTACGAGCAGTACTTC.

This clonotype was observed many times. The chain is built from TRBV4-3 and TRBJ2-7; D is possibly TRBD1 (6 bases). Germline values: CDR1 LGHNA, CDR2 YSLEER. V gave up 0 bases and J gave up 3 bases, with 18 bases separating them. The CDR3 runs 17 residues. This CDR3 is CASSQDLPDSSLYEQYF. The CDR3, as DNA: TGCGCCAGCAGCCAAGATTTGCCGGACAGTTCTCTCTACGAGCAGTACTTC.

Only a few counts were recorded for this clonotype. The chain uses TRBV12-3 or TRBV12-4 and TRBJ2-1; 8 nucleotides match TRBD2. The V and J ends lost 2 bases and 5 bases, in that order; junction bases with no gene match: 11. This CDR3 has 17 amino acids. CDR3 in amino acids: CASSLSIAGRGDNEQFF. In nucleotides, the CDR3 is TGTGCCAGCAGTTTATCCATAGCGGGACGGGGGGACAATGAGCAGTTCTTC.

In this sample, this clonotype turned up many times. CDR3 nucleotides: TGTGCCAGCAGTTTAGGTCAGGGGGCGCCAGGTGAGCAGTTCTTC. Its protein is CASSLGQGAPGEQFF. The chain combines TRBV12-3 or TRBV12-4 with TRBJ2-1; 8 bases fit TRBD1. This CDR3 comprises 15 residues. J was trimmed by 9 bases and V by 1 base; bases with no gene match: 8.